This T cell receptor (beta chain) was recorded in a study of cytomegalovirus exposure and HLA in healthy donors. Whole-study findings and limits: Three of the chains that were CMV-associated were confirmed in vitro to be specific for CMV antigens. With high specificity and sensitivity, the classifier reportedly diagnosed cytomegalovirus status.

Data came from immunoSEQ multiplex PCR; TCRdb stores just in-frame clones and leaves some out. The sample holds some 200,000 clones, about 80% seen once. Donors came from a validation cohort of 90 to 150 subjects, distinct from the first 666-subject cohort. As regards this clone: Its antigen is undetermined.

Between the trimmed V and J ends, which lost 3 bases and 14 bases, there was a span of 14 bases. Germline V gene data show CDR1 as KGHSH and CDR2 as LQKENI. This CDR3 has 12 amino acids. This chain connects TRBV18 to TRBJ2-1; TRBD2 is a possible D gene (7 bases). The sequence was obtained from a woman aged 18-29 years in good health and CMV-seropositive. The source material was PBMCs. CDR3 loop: CASSPGRGVKFF. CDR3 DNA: TGTGCCAGCTCACCGGGGAGGGGGGTGAAGTTCTTC.